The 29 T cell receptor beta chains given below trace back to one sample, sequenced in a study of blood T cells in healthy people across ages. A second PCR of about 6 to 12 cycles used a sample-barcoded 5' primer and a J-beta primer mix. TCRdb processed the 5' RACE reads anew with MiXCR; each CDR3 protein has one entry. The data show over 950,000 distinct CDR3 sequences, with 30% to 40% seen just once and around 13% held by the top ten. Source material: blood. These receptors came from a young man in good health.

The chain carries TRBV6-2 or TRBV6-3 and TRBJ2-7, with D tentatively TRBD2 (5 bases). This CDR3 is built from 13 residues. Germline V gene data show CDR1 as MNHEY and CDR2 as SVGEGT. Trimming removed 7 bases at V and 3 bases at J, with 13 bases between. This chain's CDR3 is CASTGSDLYEQYF. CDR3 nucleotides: TGTGCCAGCACGGGATCGGATCTCTACGAGCAGTACTTC.

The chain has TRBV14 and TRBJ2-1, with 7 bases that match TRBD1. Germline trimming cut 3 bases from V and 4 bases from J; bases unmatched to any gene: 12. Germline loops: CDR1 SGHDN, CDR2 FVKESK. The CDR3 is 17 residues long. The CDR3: CASSHPPETGSYNEQFF. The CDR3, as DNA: TGTGCCAGCAGCCATCCGCCCGAGACAGGGTCGTACAATGAGCAGTTCTTC.

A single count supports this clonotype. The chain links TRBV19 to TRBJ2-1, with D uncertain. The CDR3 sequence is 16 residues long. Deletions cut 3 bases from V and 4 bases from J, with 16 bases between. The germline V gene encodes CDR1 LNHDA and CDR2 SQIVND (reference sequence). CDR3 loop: CASSMVANSPYNEQFF. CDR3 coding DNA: TGTGCCAGTAGTATGGTGGCAAATAGCCCATACAATGAGCAGTTCTTC.

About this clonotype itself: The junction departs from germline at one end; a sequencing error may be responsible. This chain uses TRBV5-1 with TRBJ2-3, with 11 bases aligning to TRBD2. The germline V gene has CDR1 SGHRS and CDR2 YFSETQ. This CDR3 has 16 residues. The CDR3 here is CASSLSTSGGVDTHYF. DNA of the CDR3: TGCGCCAGCAGCTTGAGCACTAGCGGGGGAGTGGATACGCACTATTTT.

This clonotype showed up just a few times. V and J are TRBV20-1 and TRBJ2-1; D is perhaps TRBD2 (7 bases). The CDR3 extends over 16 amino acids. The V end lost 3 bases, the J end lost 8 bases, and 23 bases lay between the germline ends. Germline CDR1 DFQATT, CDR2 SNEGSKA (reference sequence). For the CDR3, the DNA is TGCAGTGCTAGGCCGGTCCGGGGGGCACCTGAAGATGAGCAGTTCTTC. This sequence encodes CSARPVRGAPEDEQFF.

The CDR3 here is CASSVSGGAQTQYF. CDR3 coding DNA: TGTGCCAGCAGTGTAAGTGGGGGGGCTCAGACCCAGTACTTC. The chain links TRBV12-3 or TRBV12-4 to TRBJ2-5; a weak D match, TRBD2 (7 bases). This CDR3 comprises 14 residues. The V and J ends lost 5 bases and 6 bases respectively, with 16 bases between them.

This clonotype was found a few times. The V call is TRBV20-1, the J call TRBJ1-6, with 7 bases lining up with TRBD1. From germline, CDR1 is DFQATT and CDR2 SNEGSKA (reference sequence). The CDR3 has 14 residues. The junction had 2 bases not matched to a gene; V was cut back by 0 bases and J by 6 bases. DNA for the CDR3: TGCAGTGCTAGAGAGGGGACAGTTAATTCACCCCTCCACTTT. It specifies CSAREGTVNSPLHF.

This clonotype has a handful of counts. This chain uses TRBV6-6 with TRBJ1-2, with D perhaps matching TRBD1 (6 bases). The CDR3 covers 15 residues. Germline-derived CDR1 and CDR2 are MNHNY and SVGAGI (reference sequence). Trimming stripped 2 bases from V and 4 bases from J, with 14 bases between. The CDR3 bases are TGTGCCAGCAGTTACCTGCGGGGACACGGCTATGGCTACACCTTC. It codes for CASSYLRGHGYGYTF.

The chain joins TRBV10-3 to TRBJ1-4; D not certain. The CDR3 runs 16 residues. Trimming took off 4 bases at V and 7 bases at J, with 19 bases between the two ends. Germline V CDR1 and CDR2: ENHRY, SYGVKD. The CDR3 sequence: CAISGSRAPRGEKLFF. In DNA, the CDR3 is TGTGCCATCAGTGGCTCCCGGGCCCCTCGGGGTGAAAAACTGTTTTTT.

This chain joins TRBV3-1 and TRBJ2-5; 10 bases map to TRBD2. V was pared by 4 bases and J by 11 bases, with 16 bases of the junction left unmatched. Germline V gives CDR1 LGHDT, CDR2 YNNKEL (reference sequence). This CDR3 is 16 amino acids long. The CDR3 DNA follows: TGTGCCAGCAGCCCTTTTAGCGGGGGGCCATACAATGAGCAGTACTTC. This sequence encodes CASSPFSGGPYNEQYF.

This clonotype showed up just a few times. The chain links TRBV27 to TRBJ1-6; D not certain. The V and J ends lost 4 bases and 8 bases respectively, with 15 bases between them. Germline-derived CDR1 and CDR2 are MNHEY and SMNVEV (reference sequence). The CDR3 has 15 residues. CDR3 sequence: CASSSNPGRDSPLHF. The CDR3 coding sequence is TGTGCCAGCAGTTCAAACCCAGGACGCGATTCACCCCTCCACTTT.

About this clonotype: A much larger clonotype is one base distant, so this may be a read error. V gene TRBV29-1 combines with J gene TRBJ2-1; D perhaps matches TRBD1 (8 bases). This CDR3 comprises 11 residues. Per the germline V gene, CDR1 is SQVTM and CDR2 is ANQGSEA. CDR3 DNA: TGCAACGTAGGACAGGGAGGGGAGCAGTTCTTC. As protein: CNVGQGGEQFF.

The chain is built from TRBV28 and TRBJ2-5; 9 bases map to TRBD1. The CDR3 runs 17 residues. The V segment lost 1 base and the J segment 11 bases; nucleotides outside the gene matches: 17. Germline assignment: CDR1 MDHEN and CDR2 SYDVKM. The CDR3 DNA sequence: TGTGCCAGCAGTTTATCCGTCCGGGACAGGGAAAACAATGAGCAGTACTTC. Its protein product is CASSLSVRDRENNEQYF.

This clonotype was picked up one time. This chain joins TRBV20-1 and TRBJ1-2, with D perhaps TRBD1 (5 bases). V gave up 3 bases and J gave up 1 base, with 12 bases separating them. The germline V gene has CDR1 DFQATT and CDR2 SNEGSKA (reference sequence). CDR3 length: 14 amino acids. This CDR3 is CSARPAGLNYGYTF. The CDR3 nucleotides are TGCAGTGCTAGGCCCGCGGGACTTAACTATGGCTACACCTTC.

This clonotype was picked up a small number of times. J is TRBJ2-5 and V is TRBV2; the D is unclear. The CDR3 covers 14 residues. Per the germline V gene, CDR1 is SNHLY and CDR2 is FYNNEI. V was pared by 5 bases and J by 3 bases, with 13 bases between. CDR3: CASSRPGPKETQYF. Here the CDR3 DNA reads TGTGCCAGCAGTAGGCCGGGCCCTAAAGAGACCCAGTACTTC.

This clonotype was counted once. CDR3 amino acids: CASSHGQGGRETQYF. As DNA, the CDR3 is TGTGCCAGCAGTCACGGACAGGGTGGGCGAGAGACCCAGTACTTC. The rearrangement uses TRBV6-6 and TRBJ2-5, with 8 bases identical to TRBD1. The CDR3 runs to 15 residues. Per germline, CDR1 MNHNY and CDR2 SVGAGI (reference sequence). Trimming at V came to 5 bases and at J to 4 bases, leaving 9 bases not matched to a gene.

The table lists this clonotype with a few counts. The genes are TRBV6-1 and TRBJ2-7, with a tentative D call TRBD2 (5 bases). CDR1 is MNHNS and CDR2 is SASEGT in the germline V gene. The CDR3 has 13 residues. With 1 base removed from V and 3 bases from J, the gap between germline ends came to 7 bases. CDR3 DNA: TGTGCCAGCAGTGAAGAGAGGGTCTACGAGCAGTACTTC. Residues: CASSEERVYEQYF.

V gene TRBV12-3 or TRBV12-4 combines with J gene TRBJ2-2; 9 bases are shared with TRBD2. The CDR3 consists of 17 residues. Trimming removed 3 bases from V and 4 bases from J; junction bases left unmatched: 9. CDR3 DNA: TGTGCCAGCAGTTTCATCTTAGCGGGGGTTAGCACCGGGGAGCTGTTTTTT. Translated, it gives CASSFILAGVSTGELFF.

The CDR3 protein is CSVEALGQGAAYEQYF. CDR3 in DNA: TGCAGCGTTGAAGCTTTAGGACAGGGGGCTGCCTACGAGCAGTACTTC. The V call is TRBV29-1, the J call TRBJ2-7; TRBD1 matches 11 bases. Unmatched junction bases numbered 7, after V lost 1 base and J lost 2 bases. The germline V gene encodes CDR1 SQVTM and CDR2 ANQGSEA. The CDR3 has 16 residues.

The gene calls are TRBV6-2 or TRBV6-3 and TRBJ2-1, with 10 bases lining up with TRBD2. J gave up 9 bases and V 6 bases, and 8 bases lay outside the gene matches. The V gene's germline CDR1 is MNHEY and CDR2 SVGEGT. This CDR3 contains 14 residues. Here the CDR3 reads CASRPSGGRSEQFF. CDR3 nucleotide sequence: TGTGCCAGCAGACCTAGCGGGGGACGTAGTGAGCAGTTCTTC.

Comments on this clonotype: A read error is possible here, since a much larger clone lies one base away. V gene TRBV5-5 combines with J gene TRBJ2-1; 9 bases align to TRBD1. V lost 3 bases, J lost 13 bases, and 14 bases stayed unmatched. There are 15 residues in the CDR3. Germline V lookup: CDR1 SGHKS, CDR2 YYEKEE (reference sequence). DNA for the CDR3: TGTGCCAGCAGCTCCCGGGACAGGGAAATAGAGACCCAGTTCTTC. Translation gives CASSSRDREIETQFF. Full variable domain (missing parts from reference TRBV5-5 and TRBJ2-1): DAGVTQSPTHLIKTRGQQVTLRCSPISGHKSVSWYQQVLGQGPQFIFQYYEKEERGRGNFPDRFSARQFPNYSSELNVNALLLGDSALYLCASSSRDREIETQFFGPGTRLTVL.

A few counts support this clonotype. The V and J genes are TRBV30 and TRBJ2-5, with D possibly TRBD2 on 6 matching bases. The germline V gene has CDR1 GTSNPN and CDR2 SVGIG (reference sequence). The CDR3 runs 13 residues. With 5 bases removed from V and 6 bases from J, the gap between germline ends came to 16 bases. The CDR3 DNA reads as TGTGCCTGGGATCTGAAGGAGGGGAAGACCCAGTACTTC. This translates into CAWDLKEGKTQYF.

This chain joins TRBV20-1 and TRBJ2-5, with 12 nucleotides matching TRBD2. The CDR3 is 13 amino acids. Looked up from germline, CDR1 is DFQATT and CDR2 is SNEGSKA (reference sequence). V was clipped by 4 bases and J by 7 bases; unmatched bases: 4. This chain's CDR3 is CSAIPSGRGTQYF. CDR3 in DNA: TGCAGTGCTATACCTAGCGGGAGGGGGACCCAGTACTTC.

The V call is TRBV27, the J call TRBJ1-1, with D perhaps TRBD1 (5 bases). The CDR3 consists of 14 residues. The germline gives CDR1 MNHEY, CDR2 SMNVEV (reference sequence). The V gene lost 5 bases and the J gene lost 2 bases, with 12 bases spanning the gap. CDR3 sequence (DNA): TGTGCCAGCAGTGTCCTTGGGGGTAACACTGAAGCTTTCTTT. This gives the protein CASSVLGGNTEAFF.

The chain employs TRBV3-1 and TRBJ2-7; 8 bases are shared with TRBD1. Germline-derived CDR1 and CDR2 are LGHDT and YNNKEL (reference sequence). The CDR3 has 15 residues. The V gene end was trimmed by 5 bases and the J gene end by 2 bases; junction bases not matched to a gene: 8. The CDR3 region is CASSFRQGITYEQYF. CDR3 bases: TGTGCCAGCAGCTTTCGACAGGGGATAACCTACGAGCAGTACTTC.

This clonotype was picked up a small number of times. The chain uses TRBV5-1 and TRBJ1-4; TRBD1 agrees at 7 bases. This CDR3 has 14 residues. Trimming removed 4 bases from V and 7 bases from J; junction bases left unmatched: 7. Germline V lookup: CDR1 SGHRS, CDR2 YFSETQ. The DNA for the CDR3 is TGCGCCAGCAGCGAGGGGGCGCGTGGTGAAAAACTGTTTTTT. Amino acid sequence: CASSEGARGEKLFF.

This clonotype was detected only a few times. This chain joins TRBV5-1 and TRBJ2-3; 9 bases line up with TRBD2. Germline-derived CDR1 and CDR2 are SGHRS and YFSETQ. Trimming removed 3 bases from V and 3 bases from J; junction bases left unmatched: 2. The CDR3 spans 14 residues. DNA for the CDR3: TGCGCCAGCAGCTCCGCGGGGGGGACAGATACGCAGTATTTT. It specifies CASSSAGGTDTQYF.

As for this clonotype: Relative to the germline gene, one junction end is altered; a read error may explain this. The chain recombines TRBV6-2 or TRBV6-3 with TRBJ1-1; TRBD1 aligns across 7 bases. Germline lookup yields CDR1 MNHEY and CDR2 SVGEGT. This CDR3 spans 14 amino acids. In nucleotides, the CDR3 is TGTGCCAACAGTAGAACTACAGGGGACACTGAAGCTTTCTTT. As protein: CANSRTTGDTEAFF.

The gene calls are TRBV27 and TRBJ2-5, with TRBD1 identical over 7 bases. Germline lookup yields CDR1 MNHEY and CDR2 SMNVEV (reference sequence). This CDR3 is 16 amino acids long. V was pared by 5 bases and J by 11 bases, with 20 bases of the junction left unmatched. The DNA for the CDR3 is TGTGCCAGCAGTCGCTATACAGGGGTAGGCTACAATGAGCAGTACTTC. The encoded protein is CASSRYTGVGYNEQYF.